This T cell receptor beta chain derives from a study of early T cells in non-severe SARS-CoV-2 infection. For the study at large: Whole-blood bulk RNA, unsorted, was sequenced, and chains were unpaired. Findings and limits, study-wide: Private and CD4 specificities were missed by VDJdb matching, which favored anti-spike CD8 responses.

Researchers tagged individual cDNA molecules with unique molecular identifiers. TCRdb recomputed calls from the 5' RACE reads with MiXCR, one row per CDR3 protein. The table lists about 66,000 distinct CDR3 sequences, 8% to 9.5% of them singletons. Trimming removed 3 bases from V and 0 bases from J, with 12 bases in between. The CDR3 is 16 residues long. This clonotype occurred a few times. The antigen is not known. The receptor was derived from an adult who was a healthcare worker with PCR-confirmed SARS-CoV-2 infection or an uninfected control (not recorded which). V is TRBV12-3 or TRBV12-4 and J is TRBJ2-4; weak D call: TRBD1 (6 bases). Material: whole blood. DNA for the CDR3: TGTGCCAGCAGTTTGGACAGTAATCTAGCCAAAAACATTCAGTACTTC. Translation gives CASSLDSNLAKNIQYF.